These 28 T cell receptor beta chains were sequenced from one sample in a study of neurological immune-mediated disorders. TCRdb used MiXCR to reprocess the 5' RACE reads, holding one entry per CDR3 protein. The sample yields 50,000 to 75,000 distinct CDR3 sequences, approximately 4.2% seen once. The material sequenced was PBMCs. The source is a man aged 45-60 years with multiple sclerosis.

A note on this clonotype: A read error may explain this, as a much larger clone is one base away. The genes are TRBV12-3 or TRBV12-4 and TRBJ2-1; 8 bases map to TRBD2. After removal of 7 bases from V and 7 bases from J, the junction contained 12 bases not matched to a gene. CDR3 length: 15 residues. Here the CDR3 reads CASNFNSGGTNEQFF. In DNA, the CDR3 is TGTGCCAGCAATTTTAACAGCGGGGGCACGAATGAGCAGTTCTTC.

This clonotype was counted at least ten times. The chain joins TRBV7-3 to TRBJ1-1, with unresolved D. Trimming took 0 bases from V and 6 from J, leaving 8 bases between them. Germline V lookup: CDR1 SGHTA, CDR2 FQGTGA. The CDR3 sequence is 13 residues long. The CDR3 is CASSLTRVAEAFF. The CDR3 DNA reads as TGTGCCAGCAGCTTAACGCGGGTCGCTGAAGCTTTCTTT.

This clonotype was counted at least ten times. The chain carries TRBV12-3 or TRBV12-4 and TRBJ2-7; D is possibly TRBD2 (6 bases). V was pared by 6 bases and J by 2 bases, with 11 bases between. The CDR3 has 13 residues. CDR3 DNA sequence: TGTGCCAGCAGCCACGGGAGCCCCTACGAGCAGTACTTC. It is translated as CASSHGSPYEQYF.

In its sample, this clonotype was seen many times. The CDR3 sequence is CASSLDRLGRYEQYF. The CDR3 bases are TGCGCCAGCAGCTTGGATCGTTTAGGGCGTTACGAGCAGTACTTC. J is TRBJ2-7 and V is TRBV5-1; D call uncertain. Trimming took off 0 bases at V and 4 bases at J, with 14 bases between the two ends. In germline, CDR1 is SGHRS, CDR2 YFSETQ. The CDR3 sequence is 15 residues long. The entire variable domain, with the rest obtained from reference TRBV5-1 and TRBJ2-7, is as follows: KAGVTQTPRYLIKTRGQQVTLSCSPISGHRSVSWYQQTPGQGLQFLFEYFSETQRNKGNFPGRFSGRQFSNSRSEMNVSTLELGDSALYLCASSLDRLGRYEQYFGPGTRLTVT.

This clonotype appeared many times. CDR3 bases: TGCGCCAGCAGTCTCTATCAGGATACGCAGTATTTT. Translated: CASSLYQDTQYF. The chain employs TRBV5-1 and TRBJ2-3; D is ambiguous. V lost 5 bases, J lost 6 bases, and 10 bases lay in between. The CDR3 totals 12 residues. Germline loops: CDR1 SGHRS, CDR2 YFSETQ.

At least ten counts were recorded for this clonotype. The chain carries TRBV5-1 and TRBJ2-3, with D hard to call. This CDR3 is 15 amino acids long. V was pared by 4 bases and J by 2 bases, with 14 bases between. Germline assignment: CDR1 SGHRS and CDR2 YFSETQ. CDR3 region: CASSARRGFTDTQYF. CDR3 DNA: TGCGCCAGCAGCGCGCGGAGAGGTTTCACAGATACGCAGTATTTT.

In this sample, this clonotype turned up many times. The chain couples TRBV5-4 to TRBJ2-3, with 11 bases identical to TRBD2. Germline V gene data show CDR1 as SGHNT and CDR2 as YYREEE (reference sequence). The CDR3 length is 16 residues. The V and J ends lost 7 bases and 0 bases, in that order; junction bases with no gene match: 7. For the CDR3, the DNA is TGTGCCAGCGCTACTAGCGGGGGCCCTAGCACAGATACGCAGTATTTT. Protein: CASATSGGPSTDTQYF.

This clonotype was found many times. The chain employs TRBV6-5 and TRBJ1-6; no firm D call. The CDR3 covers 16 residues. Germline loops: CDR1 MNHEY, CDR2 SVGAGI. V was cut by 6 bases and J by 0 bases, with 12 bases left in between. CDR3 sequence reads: CASSHLQSSYNSPLHF. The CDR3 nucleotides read TGTGCCAGCAGCCACCTCCAGAGCTCCTATAATTCACCCCTCCACTTT.

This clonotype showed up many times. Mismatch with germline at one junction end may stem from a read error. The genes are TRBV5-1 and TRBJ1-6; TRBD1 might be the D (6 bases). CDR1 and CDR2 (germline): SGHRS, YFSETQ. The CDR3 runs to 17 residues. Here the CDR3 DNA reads TGCGCCAGCGCCCGACAGGCCACTAGCTCCTATAATTCACCCCTCAACTTT. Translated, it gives CASARQATSSYNSPLNF.

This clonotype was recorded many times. Written as DNA, the CDR3 is TGTGCCAGCAGCTTAGCCGGGACAGCAGATCAGCCCCAGCATTTT. It specifies CASSLAGTADQPQHF. This chain uses TRBV7-2 with TRBJ1-5; 7 bases agree with TRBD1. Germline V gene data show CDR1 as SGHTA and CDR2 as FQGNSA. Germline trimming cut 0 bases from V and 5 bases from J; bases unmatched to any gene: 4. CDR3 size: 15 residues.

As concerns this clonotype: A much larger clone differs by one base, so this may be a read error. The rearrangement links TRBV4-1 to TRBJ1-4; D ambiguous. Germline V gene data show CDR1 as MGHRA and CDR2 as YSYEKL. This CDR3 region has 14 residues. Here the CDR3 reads CASRHRGTNDKLFF. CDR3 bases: TGCGCCAGCAGACACAGAGGAACTAATGACAAACTGTTTTTT.

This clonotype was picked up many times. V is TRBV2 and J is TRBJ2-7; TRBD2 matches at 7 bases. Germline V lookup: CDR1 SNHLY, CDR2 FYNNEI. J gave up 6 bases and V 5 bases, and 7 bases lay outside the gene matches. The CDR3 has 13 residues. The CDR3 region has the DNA TGTGCCAGCAGTCGCCGGGGGGTGGCCGAGCAGTACGTC. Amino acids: CASSRRGVAEQYV.

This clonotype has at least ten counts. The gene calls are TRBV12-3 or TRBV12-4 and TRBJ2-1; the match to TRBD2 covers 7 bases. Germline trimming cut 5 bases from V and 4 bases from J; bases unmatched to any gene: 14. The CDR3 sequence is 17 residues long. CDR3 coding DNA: TGTGCCAGCAGTCCCCTCCAGGGCTCAGCGGGGTACAATGAGCAGTTCTTC. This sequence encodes CASSPLQGSAGYNEQFF.

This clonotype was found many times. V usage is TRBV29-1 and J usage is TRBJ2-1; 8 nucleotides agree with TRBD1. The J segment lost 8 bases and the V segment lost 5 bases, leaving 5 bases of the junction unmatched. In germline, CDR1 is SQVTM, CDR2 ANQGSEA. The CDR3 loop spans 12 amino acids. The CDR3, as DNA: TGCAGCGTTCTGGACAGGGTTGATGAGCAGTTCTTC. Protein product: CSVLDRVDEQFF.

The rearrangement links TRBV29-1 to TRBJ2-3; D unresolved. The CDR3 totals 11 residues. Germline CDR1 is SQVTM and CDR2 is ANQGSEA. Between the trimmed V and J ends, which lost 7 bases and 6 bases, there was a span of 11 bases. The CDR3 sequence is CSDKFGDTQYF. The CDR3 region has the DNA TGCAGCGATAAATTCGGGGATACGCAGTATTTT.

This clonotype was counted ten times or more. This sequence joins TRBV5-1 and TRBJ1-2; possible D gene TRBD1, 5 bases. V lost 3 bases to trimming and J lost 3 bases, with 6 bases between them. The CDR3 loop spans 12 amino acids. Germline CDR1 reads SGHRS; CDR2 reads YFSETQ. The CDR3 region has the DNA TGCGCCAGCAGCTCGGGACACTATGGCTACACCTTC. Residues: CASSSGHYGYTF.

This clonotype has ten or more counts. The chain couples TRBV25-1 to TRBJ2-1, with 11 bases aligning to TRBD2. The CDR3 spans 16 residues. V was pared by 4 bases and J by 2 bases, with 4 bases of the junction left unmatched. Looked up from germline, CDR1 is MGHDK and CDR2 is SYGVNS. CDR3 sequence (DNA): TGTGCCAGCAGTGTACTAGCGGGGGTCCCCTACAATGAGCAGTTCTTC. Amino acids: CASSVLAGVPYNEQFF. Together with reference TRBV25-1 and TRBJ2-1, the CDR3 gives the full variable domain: EADIYQTPRYLVIGTGKKITLECSQTMGHDKMYWYQQDPGMELHLIHYSYGVNSTEKGDLSSESTVSRIRTEHFPLTLESARPSHTSQYLCASSVLAGVPYNEQFFGPGTRLTVL.

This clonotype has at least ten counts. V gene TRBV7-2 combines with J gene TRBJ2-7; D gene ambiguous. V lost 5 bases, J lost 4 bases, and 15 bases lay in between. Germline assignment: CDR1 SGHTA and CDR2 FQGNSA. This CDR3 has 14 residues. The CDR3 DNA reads TGTGCCAGCAGCCGACTGGACGAGATGTACGAGCAGTACTTC. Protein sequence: CASSRLDEMYEQYF.

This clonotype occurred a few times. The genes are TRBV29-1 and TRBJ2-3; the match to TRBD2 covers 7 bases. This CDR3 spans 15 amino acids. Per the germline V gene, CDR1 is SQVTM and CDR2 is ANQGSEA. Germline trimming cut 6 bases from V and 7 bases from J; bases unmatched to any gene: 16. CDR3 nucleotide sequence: TGCAGCGTGAACCAGGGTTTCCTGGGGGGGAATACGCAGTATTTT. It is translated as CSVNQGFLGGNTQYF.

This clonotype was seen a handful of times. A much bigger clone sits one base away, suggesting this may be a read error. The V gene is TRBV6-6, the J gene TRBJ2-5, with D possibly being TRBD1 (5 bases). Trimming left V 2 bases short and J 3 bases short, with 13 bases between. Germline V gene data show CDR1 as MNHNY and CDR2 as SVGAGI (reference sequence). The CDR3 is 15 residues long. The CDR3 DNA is TGTGCCAGCAGTTACGGGCAGGGAAGAGAAGAGACCCAGTACTTC. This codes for CASSYGQGREETQYF.

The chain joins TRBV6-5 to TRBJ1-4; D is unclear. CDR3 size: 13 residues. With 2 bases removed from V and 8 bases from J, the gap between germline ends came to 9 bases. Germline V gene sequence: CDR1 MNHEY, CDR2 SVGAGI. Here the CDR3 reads CASSYGRSEKLFF. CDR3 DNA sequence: TGTGCCAGCAGTTACGGCAGGAGCGAAAAACTGTTTTTT.

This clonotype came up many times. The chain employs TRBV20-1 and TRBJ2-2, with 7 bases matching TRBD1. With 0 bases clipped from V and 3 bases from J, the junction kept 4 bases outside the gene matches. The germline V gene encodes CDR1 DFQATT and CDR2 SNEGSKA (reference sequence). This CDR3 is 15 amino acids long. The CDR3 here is CSARETGLDTGELFF. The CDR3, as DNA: TGCAGTGCTAGAGAGACAGGGTTAGACACCGGGGAGCTGTTTTTT.

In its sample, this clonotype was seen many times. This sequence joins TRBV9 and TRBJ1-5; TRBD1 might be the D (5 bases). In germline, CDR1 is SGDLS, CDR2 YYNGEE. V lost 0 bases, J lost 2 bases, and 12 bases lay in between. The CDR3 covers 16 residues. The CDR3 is CASSVGQGGGNQPQHF. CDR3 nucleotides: TGTGCCAGCAGCGTAGGTCAGGGTGGGGGCAATCAGCCCCAGCATTTT. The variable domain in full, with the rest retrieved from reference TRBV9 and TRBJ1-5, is DSGVTQTPKHLITATGQRVTLRCSPRSGDLSVYWYQQSLDQGLQFLIQYYNGEERAKGNILERFSAQQFPDLHSELNLSSLELGDSALYFCASSVGQGGGNQPQHFGDGTRLSIL.

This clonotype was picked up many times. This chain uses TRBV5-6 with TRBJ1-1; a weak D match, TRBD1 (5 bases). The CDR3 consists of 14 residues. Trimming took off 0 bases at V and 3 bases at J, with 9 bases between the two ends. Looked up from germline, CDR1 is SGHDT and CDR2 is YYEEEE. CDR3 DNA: TGTGCCAGCAGCTTGGCCATGGGGGACACTGAAGCTTTCTTT. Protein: CASSLAMGDTEAFF.

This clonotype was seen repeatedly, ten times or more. The CDR3 DNA sequence: TGCGCCAGCAGCCAATGGCGGGACCGTAGAAAAAACTATGGCTACACCTTC. Its translation is CASSQWRDRRKNYGYTF. J is TRBJ1-2 and V is TRBV4-1, with a weak D call TRBD1 (5 bases). Germline V lookup: CDR1 MGHRA, CDR2 YSYEKL. The CDR3 consists of 17 residues. Trimming shortened V by 2 bases and J by 2 bases, and 18 bases separated the two germline ends.

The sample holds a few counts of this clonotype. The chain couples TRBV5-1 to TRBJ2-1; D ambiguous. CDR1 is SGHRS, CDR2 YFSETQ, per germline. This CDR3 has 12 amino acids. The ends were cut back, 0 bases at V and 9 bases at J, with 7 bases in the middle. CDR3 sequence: CASSLAVGEQFF. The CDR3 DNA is TGCGCCAGCAGCTTGGCGGTGGGTGAGCAGTTCTTC.

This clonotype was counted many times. This CDR3 is CSAAGTHYEQYF. DNA for the CDR3: TGCAGTGCTGCCGGGACTCACTACGAGCAGTACTTC. The V gene is TRBV20-1, the J gene TRBJ2-7; D is perhaps TRBD2 (6 bases). Trimming cost V 5 bases and J 3 bases, with 11 bases left between them. The CDR3 extends over 12 amino acids. The germline CDR1 and CDR2 sequences are DFQATT and SNEGSKA (reference sequence).

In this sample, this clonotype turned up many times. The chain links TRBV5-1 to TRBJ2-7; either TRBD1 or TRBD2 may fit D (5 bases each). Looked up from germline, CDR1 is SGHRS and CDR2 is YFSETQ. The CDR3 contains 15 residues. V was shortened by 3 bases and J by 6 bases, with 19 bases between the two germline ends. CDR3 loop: CASSYMLRAQGEQYF. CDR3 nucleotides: TGCGCCAGCAGCTATATGCTGAGGGCCCAGGGCGAGCAGTACTTC.